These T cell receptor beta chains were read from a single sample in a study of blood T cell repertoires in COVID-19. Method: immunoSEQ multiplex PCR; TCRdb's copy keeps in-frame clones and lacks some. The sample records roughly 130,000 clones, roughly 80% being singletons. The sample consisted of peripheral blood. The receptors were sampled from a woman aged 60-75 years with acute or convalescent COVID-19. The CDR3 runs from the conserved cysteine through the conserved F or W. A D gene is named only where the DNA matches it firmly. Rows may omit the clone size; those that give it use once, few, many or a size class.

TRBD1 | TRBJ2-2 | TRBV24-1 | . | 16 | TGTGCCACCAGTGCCAAGGACAGGATGAACACCGGGGAGCTGTTTTTT | CATSAKDRMNTGELFF
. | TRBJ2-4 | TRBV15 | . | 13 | TGTGCCACCAGCAACGGACGGGGAAACATTCAGTACTTC | CATSNGRGNIQYF
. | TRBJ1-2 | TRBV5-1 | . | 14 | TGCGCCAGCAGCTTCAGTTCAGCTAACTATGGCTACACCTTC | CASSFSSANYGYTF
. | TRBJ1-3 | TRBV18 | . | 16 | TGTGCCAGCTCACCGGCGGGCCCAGTCTCTGGAAACACCATATATTTT | CASSPAGPVSGNTIYF
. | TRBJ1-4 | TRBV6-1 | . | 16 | TGTGCCAGCAGTGAATGGGTGGGGACACTGAATGAAAAACTGTTTTTT | CASSEWVGTLNEKLFF
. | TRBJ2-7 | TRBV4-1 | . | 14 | TGCGCCAGCAGCCAAGATTTGAACGGCTACGAGCAGTACTTC | CASSQDLNGYEQYF
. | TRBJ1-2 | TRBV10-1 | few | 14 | TGCGCCAGCTCCCCAACAGGGCTAAACTATGGCTACACCTTC | CASSPTGLNYGYTF
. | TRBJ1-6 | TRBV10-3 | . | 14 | TGTGCCATCAGTGGCCGGGGGTCCGATTCACCCCTCCACTTT | CAISGRGSDSPLHF
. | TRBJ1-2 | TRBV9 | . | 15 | TGTGCCAGCAGCCTAGAGACGGGAGCCAACTATGGCTACACCTTC | CASSLETGANYGYTF
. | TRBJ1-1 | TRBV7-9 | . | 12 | TGTGCCAGCAGCTTACGACAGCTTGAAGCTTTCTTT | CASSLRQLEAFF
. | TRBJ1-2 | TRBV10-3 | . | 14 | TGTGCCACCTTCGGGCGGGGGCCTAACTATGGCTACACCTTC | CATFGRGPNYGYTF
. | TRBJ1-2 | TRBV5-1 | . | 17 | TGCGCCAGCAGCTGGGCCCCCCCTCAGGGAGGTTACTATGGCTACACCTTC | CASSWAPPQGGYYGYTF
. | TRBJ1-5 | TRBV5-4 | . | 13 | TGTGCCAGCAGCCTGGACACCAGGTCGCCCCAGCATTTT | CASSLDTRSPQHF
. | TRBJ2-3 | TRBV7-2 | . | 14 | TGTGCCAGCCATCCTTGGGAGGGCACAGATACGCAGTATTTT | CASHPWEGTDTQYF
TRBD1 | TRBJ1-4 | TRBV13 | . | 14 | TGTGCCAGCAGCTCGGGACAGGGAGACGAAAAACTGTTTTTT | CASSSGQGDEKLFF
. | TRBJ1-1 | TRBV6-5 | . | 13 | TGTGCCAGCACGAGGGAGGGATTCACTGAAGCTTTCTTT | CASTREGFTEAFF
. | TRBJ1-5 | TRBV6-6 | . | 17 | TGTGCCAGCAGTCCAGCCTCCGGCAGGGCCCACAATCAGCCCCAGCATTTT | CASSPASGRAHNQPQHF
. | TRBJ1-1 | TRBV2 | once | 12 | TGTGCCAGCAGTGAAAGTGGGGGGATAGCTTTCTTT | CASSESGGIAFF
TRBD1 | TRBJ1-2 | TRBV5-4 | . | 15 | TGTGCCAGCAGCCCCGGGACAGGGGTGGACTATGGCTACACCTTC | CASSPGTGVDYGYTF
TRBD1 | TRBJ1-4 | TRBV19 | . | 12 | TGTGCCACTCGACAGGGTAATGAAAAACTGTTTTTT | CATRQGNEKLFF
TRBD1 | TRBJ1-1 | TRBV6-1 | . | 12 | TGTGCCAGCAGTGAGGACAGGGTGAAAGCTTTCTTT | CASSEDRVKAFF
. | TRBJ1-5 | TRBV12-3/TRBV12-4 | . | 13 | TGTGCCAGCAGTAGACAGTCCAATCAGCCCCAGCATTTT | CASSRQSNQPQHF
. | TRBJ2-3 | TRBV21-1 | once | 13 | TGTGCCAGCAGCATAGCGGGGGGGTTTACGCAGTATTTT | CASSIAGGFTQYF
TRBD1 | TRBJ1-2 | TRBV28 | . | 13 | TGTGCCAGCAGTTCTGGGTCACAGGGGCGGCACACCTTC | CASSSGSQGRHTF
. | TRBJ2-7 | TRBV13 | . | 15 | TGTGCCAGCAGCTTATTTCACCGCTACTCCTACGAGCAGTACTTC | CASSLFHRYSYEQYF